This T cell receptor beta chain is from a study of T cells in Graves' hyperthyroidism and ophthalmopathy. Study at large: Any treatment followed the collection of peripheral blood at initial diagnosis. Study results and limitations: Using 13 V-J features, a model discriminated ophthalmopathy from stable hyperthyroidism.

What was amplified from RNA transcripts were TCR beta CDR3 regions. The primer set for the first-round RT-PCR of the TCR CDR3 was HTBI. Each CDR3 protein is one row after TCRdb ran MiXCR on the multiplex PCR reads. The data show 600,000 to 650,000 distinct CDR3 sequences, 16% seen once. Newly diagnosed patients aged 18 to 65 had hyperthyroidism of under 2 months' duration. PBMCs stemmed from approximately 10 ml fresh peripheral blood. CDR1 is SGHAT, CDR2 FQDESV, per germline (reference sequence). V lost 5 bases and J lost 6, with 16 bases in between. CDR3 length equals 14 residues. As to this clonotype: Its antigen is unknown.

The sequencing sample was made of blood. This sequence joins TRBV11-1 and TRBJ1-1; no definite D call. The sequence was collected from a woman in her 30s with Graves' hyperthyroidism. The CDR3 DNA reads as TGTGCCAGCAGCCAAGTCTTCCCACGACCTGAAGCTTTCTTT. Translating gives CASSQVFPRPEAFF.